A single sample is the source of the 7 T cell receptor beta chains below, sequenced in a study of blood T cell repertoires in COVID-19. Some clones are missing from TCRdb's copy, which holds only in-frame ones; the method was immunoSEQ multiplex PCR. The sample contains about 78,000 clones, less than 90% of which appear only once. Sequencing was performed on peripheral blood. Every receptor here comes from a man aged 55 to 70 with active or convalescent COVID-19.

This rearrangement joins TRBV19 to TRBJ1-6, with a weak D call TRBD1 (5 bases). V lost 5 bases, J lost 7 bases, and 15 bases lay in between. Germline values: CDR1 LNHDA, CDR2 SQIVND (reference sequence). The CDR3 spans 15 residues. CDR3 in DNA: TGTGCCAGTAGTCGTCACGGGGGATTAAATTCACCCCTCCACTTT. Its protein product is CASSRHGGLNSPLHF. The whole variable domain, filled in from reference TRBV19 and TRBJ1-6, reads DGGITQSPKYLFRKEGQNVTLSCEQNLNHDAMYWYRQDPGQGLRLIYYSQIVNDFQKGDIAEGYSVSREKKESFPLTVTSAQKNPTAFYLCASSRHGGLNSPLHFGNGTRLTVT.

The chain is built from TRBV4-3 and TRBJ2-1; 10 bases line up with TRBD1. J was trimmed by 1 base and V by 2 bases; bases with no gene match: 2. Germline V gene data show CDR1 as LGHNA and CDR2 as YSLEER. The CDR3 covers 16 residues. The CDR3 is CASSQSGQGSYNEQFF. The CDR3 nucleotides are TGCGCCAGCAGCCAATCGGGACAGGGGTCCTACAATGAGCAGTTCTTC.

This clone was detected only a few times. The genes are TRBV6-4 and TRBJ2-7; 9 positions agree with TRBD2. The CDR3 consists of 15 residues. Trimming cost V 3 bases and J 1 base; bases outside gene matches: 4. Germline assignment: CDR1 MRHNA and CDR2 SNTAGT. This chain's CDR3 is CASSERAGGSYEQYF. The CDR3 coding sequence is TGTGCCAGCAGTGAAAGGGCGGGGGGGTCCTACGAGCAGTACTTC.

V usage is TRBV6-2 or TRBV6-3 and J usage is TRBJ1-1; D remains ambiguous. The V end was cut by 4 bases, the J end by 1 base, with 10 bases between. Germline values: CDR1 MNHEY, CDR2 SVGEGT. This CDR3 comprises 14 residues. The CDR3 nucleotides read TGTGCCAGCAGTTTCGAGAAGAGGAACACTGAAGCTTTCTTT. Encoded protein: CASSFEKRNTEAFF.

The chain combines TRBV7-2 with TRBJ2-7; tentatively, D is TRBD1 (6 bases). Germline lookup yields CDR1 SGHTA and CDR2 FQGNSA. V shed 0 bases and J shed 5 bases, with 14 bases lying between them. This CDR3 is 15 amino acids long. The chain's CDR3 is CASSLALPGAHEQYF. The DNA of the CDR3 is TGTGCCAGCAGCTTAGCGCTCCCAGGGGCCCACGAGCAGTACTTC. Combining the CDR3 with reference TRBV7-2 and TRBJ2-7 gives the whole variable domain GAGVSQSPSNKVTEKGKDVELRCDPISGHTALYWYRQSLGQGLEFLIYFQGNSAPDKSGLPSDRFSAERTGGSVSTLTIQRTQQEDSAVYLCASSLALPGAHEQYFGPGTRLTVT.

The chain recombines TRBV19 with TRBJ2-3, with 9 bases fitting TRBD1. The CDR3 totals 14 residues. The trim removed 8 bases at V and 7 bases at J, leaving 10 bases unmatched. The V gene's germline CDR1 is LNHDA and CDR2 SQIVND (reference sequence). This CDR3 reads CASHSTGGANTQYF. The DNA for the CDR3 is TGTGCCAGTCACAGTACAGGGGGCGCAAATACGCAGTATTTT.

The sample holds one count of this clone. The chain joins TRBV5-4 to TRBJ2-2, with a possible D match to TRBD1 (6 bases). V gave up 3 bases and J gave up 1 base, with 10 bases separating them. The CDR3 contains 15 residues. The germline V gene has CDR1 SGHNT and CDR2 YYREEE (reference sequence). CDR3 amino acids: CASSSPGQNTGELFF. The CDR3 nucleotides are TGTGCCAGCAGCTCTCCGGGACAGAACACCGGGGAGCTGTTTTTT.